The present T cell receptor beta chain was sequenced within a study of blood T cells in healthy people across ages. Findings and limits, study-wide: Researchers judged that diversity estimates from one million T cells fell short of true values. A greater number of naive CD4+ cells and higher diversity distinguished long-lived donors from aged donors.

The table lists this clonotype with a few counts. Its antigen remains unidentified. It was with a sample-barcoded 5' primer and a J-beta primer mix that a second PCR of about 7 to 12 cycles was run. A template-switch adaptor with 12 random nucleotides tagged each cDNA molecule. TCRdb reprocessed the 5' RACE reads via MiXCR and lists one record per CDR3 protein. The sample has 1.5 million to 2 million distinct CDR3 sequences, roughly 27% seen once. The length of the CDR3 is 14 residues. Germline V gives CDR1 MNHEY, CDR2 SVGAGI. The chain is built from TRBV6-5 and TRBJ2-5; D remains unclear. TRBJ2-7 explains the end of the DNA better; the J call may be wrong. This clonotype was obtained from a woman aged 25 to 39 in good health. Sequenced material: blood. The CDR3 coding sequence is TGTGCCAGCAGCCCCCTCCCGCCAACGGGCGAGCAGTACTTC. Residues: CASSPLPPTGEQYF.